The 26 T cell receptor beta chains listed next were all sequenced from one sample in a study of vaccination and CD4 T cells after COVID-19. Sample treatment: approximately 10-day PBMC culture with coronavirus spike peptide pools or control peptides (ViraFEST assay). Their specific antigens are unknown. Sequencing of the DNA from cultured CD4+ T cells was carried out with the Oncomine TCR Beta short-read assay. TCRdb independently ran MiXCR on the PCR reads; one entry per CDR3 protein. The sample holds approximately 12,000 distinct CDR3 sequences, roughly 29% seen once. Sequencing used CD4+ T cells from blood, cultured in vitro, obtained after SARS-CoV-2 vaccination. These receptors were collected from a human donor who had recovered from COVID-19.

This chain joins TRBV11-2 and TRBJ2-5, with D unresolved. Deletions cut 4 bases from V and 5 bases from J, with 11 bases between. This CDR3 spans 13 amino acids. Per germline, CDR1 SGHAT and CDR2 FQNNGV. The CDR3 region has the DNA TGTGCCAGCAGCTGGGCTATTGGGGAGACCCAGTACTTC. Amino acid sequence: CASSWAIGETQYF.

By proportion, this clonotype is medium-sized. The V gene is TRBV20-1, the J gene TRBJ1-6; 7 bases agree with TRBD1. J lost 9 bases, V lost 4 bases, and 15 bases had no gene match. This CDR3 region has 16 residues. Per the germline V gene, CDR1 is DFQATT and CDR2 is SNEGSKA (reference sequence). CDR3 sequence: CSAKHPSGTVISPLHF. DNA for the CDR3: TGCAGTGCTAAACACCCTTCCGGGACAGTCATTTCACCCCTCCACTTT.

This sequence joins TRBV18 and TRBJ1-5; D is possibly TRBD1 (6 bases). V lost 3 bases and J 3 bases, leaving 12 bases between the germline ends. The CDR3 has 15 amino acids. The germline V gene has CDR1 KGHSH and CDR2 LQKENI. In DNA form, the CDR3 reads TGTGCCAGCTCACCTCCGGGACATAACAATCAGCCCCAGCATTTT. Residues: CASSPPGHNNQPQHF.

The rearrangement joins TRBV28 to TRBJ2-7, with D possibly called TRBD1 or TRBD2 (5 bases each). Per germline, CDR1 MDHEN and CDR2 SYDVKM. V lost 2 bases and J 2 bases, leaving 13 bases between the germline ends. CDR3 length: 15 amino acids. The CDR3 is CASSLGGTDTYEQYF. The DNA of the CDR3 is TGTGCCAGCAGTTTAGGTGGGACGGACACCTACGAGCAGTACTTC.

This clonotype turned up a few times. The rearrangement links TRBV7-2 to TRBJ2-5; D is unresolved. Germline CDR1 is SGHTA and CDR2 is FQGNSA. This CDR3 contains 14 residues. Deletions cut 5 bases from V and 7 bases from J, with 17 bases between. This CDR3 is CASSPRTEWGTQYF. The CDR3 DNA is TGTGCCAGCAGCCCCCGGACGGAGTGGGGGACCCAGTACTTC.

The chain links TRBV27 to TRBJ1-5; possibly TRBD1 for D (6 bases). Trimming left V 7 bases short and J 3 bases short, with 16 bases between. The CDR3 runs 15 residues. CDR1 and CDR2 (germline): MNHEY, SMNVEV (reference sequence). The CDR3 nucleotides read TGTGCCAGCACCAGCGGGGGGGCATACAATCAGCCCCAGCATTTT. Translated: CASTSGGAYNQPQHF.

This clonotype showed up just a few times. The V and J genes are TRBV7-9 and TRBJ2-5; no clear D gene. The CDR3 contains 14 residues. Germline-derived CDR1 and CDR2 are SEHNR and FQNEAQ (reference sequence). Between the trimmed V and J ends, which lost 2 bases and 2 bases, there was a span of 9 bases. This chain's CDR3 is CASSLIGVQETQYF. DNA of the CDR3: TGTGCCAGCAGCTTAATAGGCGTACAAGAGACCCAGTACTTC.

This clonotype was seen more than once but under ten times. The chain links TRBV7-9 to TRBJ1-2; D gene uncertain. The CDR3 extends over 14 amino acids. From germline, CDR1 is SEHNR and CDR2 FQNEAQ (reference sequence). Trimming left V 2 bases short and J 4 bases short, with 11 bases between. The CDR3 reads CASSLSHPTYGYTF. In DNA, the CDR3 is TGTGCCAGCAGCTTATCTCACCCGACCTATGGCTACACCTTC.

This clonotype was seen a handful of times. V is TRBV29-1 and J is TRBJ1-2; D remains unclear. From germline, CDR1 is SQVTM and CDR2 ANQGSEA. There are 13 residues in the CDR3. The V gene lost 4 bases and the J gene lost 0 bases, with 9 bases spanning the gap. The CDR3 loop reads CSVGLVANYGYTF. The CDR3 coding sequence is TGCAGCGTTGGTCTAGTAGCTAACTATGGCTACACCTTC.

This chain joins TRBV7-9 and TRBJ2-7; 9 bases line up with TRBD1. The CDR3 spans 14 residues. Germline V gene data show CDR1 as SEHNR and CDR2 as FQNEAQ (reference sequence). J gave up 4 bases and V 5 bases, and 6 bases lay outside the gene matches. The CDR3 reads CASSPGQGTYEQYF. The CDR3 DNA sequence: TGTGCCAGCAGCCCCGGACAGGGGACTTACGAGCAGTACTTC. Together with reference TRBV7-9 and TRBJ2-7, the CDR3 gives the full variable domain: DTGVSQNPRHKITKRGQNVTFRCDPISEHNRLYWYRQTLGQGPEFLTYFQNEAQLEKSRLLSDRFSAERPKGSFSTLEIQRTEQGDSAMYLCASSPGQGTYEQYFGPGTRLTVT.

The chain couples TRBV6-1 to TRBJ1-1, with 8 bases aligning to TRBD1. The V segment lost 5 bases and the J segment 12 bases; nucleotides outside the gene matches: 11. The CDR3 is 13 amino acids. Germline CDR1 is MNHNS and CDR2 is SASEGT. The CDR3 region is CASSLNQGAHPFF. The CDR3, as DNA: TGTGCCAGCAGTCTTAACCAGGGGGCGCATCCTTTCTTT.

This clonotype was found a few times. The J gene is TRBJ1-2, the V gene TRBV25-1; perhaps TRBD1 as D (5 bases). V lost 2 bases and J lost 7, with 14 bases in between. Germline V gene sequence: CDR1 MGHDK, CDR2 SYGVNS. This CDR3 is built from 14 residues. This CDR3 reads CASSEAIEGLGYTF. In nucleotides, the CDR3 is TGTGCCAGCAGTGAAGCGATTGAGGGACTTGGCTACACCTTC.

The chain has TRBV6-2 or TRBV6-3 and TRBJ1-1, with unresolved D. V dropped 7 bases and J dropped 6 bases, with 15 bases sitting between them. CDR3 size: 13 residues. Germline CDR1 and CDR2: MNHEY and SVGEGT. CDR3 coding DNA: TGTGCCAGCACCCCTAAGTGGCTCTCTGAAGCTTTCTTT. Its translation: CASTPKWLSEAFF.

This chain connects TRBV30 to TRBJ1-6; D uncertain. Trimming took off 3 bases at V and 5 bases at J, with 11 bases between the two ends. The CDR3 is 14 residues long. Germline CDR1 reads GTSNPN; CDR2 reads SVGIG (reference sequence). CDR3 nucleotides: TGTGCCTGGAGGGTGGGGATGGATAATTCACCCCTCCACTTT. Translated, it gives CAWRVGMDNSPLHF.

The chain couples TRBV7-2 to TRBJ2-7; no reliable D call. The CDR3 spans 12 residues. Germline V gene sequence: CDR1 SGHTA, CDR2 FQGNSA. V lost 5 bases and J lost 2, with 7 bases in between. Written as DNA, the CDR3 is TGTGCCAGCAGCCCCTCCCCCTACGAGCAGTACTTC. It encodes CASSPSPYEQYF.

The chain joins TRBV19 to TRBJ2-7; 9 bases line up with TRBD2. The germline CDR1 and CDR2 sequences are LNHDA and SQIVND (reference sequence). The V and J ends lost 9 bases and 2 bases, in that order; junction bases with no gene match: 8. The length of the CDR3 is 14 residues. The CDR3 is CASKTTSGTYEQYF. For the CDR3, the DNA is TGTGCCAGCAAAACGACTAGCGGAACCTACGAGCAGTACTTC.

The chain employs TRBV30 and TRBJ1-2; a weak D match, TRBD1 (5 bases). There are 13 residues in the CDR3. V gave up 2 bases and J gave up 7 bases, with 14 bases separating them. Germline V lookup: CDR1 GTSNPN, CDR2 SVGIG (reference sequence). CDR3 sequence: CAWSLWGKGGYTF. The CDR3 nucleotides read TGTGCCTGGAGTTTATGGGGGAAAGGTGGCTACACCTTC. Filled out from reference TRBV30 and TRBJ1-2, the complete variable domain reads SQTIHQWPATLVQPVGSPLSLECTVEGTSNPNLYWYRQAAGRGLQLLFYSVGIGQISSEVPQNLSASRPQDRQFILSSKKLLLSDSGFYLCAWSLWGKGGYTFGSGTRLTVV.

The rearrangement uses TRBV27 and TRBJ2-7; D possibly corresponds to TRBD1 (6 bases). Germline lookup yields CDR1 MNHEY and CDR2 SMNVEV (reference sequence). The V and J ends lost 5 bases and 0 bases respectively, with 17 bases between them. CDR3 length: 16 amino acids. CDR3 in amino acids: CASSTRTVSRSYEQYF. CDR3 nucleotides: TGTGCCAGCAGTACCCGGACAGTCTCCCGCTCCTACGAGCAGTACTTC.

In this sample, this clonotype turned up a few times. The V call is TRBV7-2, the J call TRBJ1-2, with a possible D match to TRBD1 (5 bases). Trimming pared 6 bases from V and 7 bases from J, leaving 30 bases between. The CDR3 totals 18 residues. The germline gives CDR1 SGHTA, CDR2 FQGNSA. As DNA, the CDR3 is TGTGCCAGCAGAAATTACTTCGGAGGAGGTTCTGGTGGGGCTGGCTACACCTTC. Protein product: CASRNYFGGGSGGAGYTF.

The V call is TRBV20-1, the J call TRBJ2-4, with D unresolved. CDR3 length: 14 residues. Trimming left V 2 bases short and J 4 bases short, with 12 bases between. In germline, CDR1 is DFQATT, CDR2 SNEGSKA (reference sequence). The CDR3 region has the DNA TGCAGTGCTAGAAACTCTTACCTTAAAAACATTCAGTACTTC. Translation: CSARNSYLKNIQYF.

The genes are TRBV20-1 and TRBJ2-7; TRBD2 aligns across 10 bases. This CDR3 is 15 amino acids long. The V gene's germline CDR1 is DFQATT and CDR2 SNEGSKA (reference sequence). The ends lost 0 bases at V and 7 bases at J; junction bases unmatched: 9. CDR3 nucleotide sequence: TGCAGTGCTAGAGAGTCTCGACTAGCGGGTGGGGAGCAGTACTTC. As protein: CSARESRLAGGEQYF.

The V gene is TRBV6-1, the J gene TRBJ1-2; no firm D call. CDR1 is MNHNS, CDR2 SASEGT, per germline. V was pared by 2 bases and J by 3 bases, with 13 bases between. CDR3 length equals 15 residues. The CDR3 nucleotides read TGTGCCAGCAGTGAAAAATCCGGACGTTACTATGGCTACACCTTC. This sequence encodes CASSEKSGRYYGYTF.

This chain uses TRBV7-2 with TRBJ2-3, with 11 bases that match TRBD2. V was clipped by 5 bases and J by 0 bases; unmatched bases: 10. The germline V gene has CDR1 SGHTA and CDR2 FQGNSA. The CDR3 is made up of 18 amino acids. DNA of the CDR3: TGTGCCAGCAGCGTGGGGACTAGCGGAGGGGGGAGCACAGATACGCAGTATTTT. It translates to CASSVGTSGGGSTDTQYF.

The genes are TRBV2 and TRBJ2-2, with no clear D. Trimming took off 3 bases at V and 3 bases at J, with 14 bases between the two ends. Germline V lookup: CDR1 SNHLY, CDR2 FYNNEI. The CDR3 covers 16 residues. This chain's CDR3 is CASSEIRVKDTGELFF. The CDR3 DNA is TGTGCCAGCAGTGAGATAAGGGTTAAGGACACCGGGGAGCTGTTTTTT.

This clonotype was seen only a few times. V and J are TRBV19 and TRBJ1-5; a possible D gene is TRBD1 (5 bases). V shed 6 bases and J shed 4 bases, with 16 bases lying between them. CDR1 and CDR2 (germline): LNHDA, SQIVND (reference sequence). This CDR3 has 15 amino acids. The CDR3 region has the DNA TGTGCCAGTAGCCTAGCCGGGGCACCGAATCAGCCCCAGCATTTT. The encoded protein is CASSLAGAPNQPQHF.

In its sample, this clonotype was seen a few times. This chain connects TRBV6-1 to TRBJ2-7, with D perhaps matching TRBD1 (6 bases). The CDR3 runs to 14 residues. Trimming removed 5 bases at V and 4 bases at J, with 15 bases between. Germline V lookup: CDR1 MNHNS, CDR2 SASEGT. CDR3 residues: CASSTGFSDYEQYF. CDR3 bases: TGTGCCAGCAGTACAGGGTTCTCGGATTACGAGCAGTACTTC.